Following are 21 T cell receptor beta chains from one sample sequenced in a study of T cell changes during pregnancy in multiple sclerosis. Produced via immunoSEQ multiplex PCR; TCRdb's table is partial and in-frame only. The sample includes approximately 44,000 clones, roughly nine tenths seen only once; the top ten take 0.55% to 0.7%. The sample was CD4+ T cells from peripheral blood mononuclear cells, taken in the first trimester of pregnancy. The source is a female donor with multiple sclerosis, enrolled in a pregnancy study.

J is TRBJ2-1 and V is TRBV2, with 8 bases fitting TRBD2. Germline V lookup: CDR1 SNHLY, CDR2 FYNNEI. V lost 7 bases and J lost 7; bases outside the gene matches: 6. The CDR3 loop spans 13 amino acids. The CDR3 loop reads CASKAGDTNEQFF. As DNA, the CDR3 is TGTGCCAGCAAAGCGGGAGATACAAATGAGCAGTTCTTC.

The chain links TRBV6-4 to TRBJ1-4; the D is unclear. CDR3 length: 14 residues. Germline V gene sequence: CDR1 MRHNA, CDR2 SNTAGT. The CDR3 loop reads CVRSLGVHLEKLFF. The CDR3 DNA follows: TGTGTGCGCTCGCTCGGGGTCCACTTAGAAAAACTGTTTTTT.

The chain joins TRBV6-6 to TRBJ2-7; 9 bases agree with TRBD2. With V trimmed by 6 bases and J by 2 bases, 5 bases remained unmatched. Germline V gives CDR1 MNHNY, CDR2 SVGAGI (reference sequence). This CDR3 contains 14 residues. The DNA of the CDR3 is TGTGCCAGCAGGGAGACTAGCGGAGCCTACGAGCAGTACTTC. Translation: CASRETSGAYEQYF.

The CDR3 sequence: CASSGAPRGTGELFF. The CDR3 nucleotides read TGCGCCAGCAGTGGTGCTCCCAGGGGCACCGGGGAGCTGTTTTTT. The genes are TRBV5-1 and TRBJ2-2, with D possibly being TRBD1 (6 bases). This CDR3 is 15 amino acids long. V lost 5 bases and J lost 4, with 15 bases in between. Germline assignment: CDR1 SGHRS and CDR2 YFSETQ.

The rearrangement joins TRBV19 to TRBJ2-5; D not resolved. Germline values: CDR1 LNHDA, CDR2 SQIVND (reference sequence). The CDR3 length is 12 residues. The V and J ends lost 3 bases and 0 bases respectively, with 2 bases between them. The CDR3 region is CASSINQETQYF. The CDR3 nucleotides are TGTGCCAGTAGTATCAACCAAGAGACCCAGTACTTC.

This rearrangement joins TRBV4-3 to TRBJ2-3, with 8 bases fitting TRBD1. This CDR3 has 18 amino acids. V lost 2 bases to trimming and J lost 5 bases; unmatched junction nucleotides: 15. The germline gives CDR1 LGHNA, CDR2 YSLEER. CDR3 sequence (DNA): TGCGCCAGCAGCCAATCCTCATCCGACAGGGGTGTTCAAGATACGCAGTATTTT. It translates to CASSQSSSDRGVQDTQYF.

This clone was seen only once. The chain carries TRBV7-9 and TRBJ2-1, with TRBD2 identical over 7 bases. V dropped 2 bases and J dropped 1; count of bases not matched to a gene: 5. The CDR3 runs 16 residues. Germline CDR1 and CDR2: SEHNR and FQNEAQ (reference sequence). The CDR3 sequence: CASSLYAGVSYNEQFF. Written as DNA, the CDR3 is TGTGCCAGCAGCTTATATGCGGGAGTTTCCTACAATGAGCAGTTCTTC.

The V call is TRBV7-9, the J call TRBJ2-2, with 7 bases lining up with TRBD1. The junction had 12 bases not matched to a gene; V was cut back by 4 bases and J by 4 bases. Germline V lookup: CDR1 SEHNR, CDR2 FQNEAQ (reference sequence). The CDR3 has 17 residues. The CDR3: CASSSGVRAGGTGELFF. The CDR3 DNA reads as TGTGCCAGCAGCTCAGGCGTGAGGGCAGGGGGCACCGGGGAGCTGTTTTTT.

The chain combines TRBV6-6 with TRBJ2-5, with TRBD1 identical over 10 bases. J lost 5 bases, V lost 6 bases, and 9 bases had no gene match. This CDR3 is 15 amino acids long. Germline V gives CDR1 MNHNY, CDR2 SVGAGI (reference sequence). DNA of the CDR3: TGTGCCAGCAGCCGCGGGACAGGGGCAGGGGAGACCCAGTACTTC. As protein: CASSRGTGAGETQYF.

V gene TRBV18 combines with J gene TRBJ2-7, with 10 positions matching TRBD1. V lost 0 bases and J lost 6; bases outside the gene matches: 8. Germline loops: CDR1 KGHSH, CDR2 LQKENI. The CDR3 runs 16 residues. CDR3 protein: CASSPPKGTGVVEQYF. The CDR3 region has the DNA TGTGCCAGCTCACCACCCAAGGGGACAGGGGTAGTCGAGCAGTACTTC.

The rearrangement joins TRBV2 to TRBJ2-1; the D gene is possibly TRBD2 (6 bases). The CDR3 is 15 amino acids. Trimming removed 6 bases at V and 5 bases at J, with 17 bases between. Germline V gives CDR1 SNHLY, CDR2 FYNNEI. The CDR3 region has the DNA TGTGCCAGCAGAGAGAGGGCCATAGCGGACAATGAGCAGTTCTTC. It codes for CASRERAIADNEQFF. Supplemented by reference TRBV2 and TRBJ2-1, the full variable domain reads EPEVTQTPSHQVTQMGQEVILRCVPISNHLYFYWYRQILGQKVEFLVSFYNNEISEKSEIFDDQFSVERPDGSNFTLKIRSTKLEDSAMYFCASRERAIADNEQFFGPGTRLTVL.

The chain links TRBV29-1 to TRBJ2-5, with D perhaps TRBD1 (5 bases). The V and J ends lost 6 bases and 2 bases respectively, with 10 bases between them. Germline V gives CDR1 SQVTM, CDR2 ANQGSEA. This CDR3 contains 12 residues. The CDR3 sequence: CSVRQIQETQYF. The CDR3 nucleotides are TGCAGCGTGAGACAGATTCAAGAGACCCAGTACTTC.

The chain's CDR3 is CASSRGTSGTYEQYF. The CDR3 nucleotides read TGTGCCAGCAGCAGGGGGACTAGCGGAACCTACGAGCAGTACTTC. This chain joins TRBV7-6 and TRBJ2-7; 11 bases are shared with TRBD2. CDR1 and CDR2 (germline): SGHVS, FNYEAQ. Trimming cost V 5 bases and J 2 bases; bases outside gene matches: 5. The CDR3 loop spans 15 amino acids.

The V and J genes are TRBV11-3 and TRBJ1-1; D is undetermined. Germline V CDR1 and CDR2: SGHNT, YENEEA. CDR3 length: 12 residues. V was pared by 0 bases and J by 11 bases, with 10 bases between. The chain's CDR3 is CASSLDQEAAFF. CDR3 bases: TGTGCCAGCAGCTTAGACCAGGAGGCCGCTTTCTTT. Supplemented by reference TRBV11-3 and TRBJ1-1, the full variable domain reads EAGVVQSPRYKIIEKKQPVAFWCNPISGHNTLYWYLQNLGQGPELLIRYENEEAVDDSQLPKDRFSAERLKGVDSTLKIQPAELGDSAVYLCASSLDQEAAFFGQGTRLTVV.

In the case of this clone: Germline and junction disagree at one end, which may indicate a read error. J is TRBJ2-1 and V is TRBV7-7; D perhaps matches TRBD2 (5 bases). CDR3 length: 15 amino acids. The germline gives CDR1 SSHAT, CDR2 FNYEAQ (reference sequence). CDR3 nucleotide sequence: TGTGCTAGCAGCTTAGTTCCGGGGTTGGCCAATGAGCAGTTCTTC. Its translation: CASSLVPGLANEQFF.

J is TRBJ2-1 and V is TRBV5-1; 9 nucleotides match TRBD2. Germline-derived CDR1 and CDR2 are SGHRS and YFSETQ. V lost 9 bases and J lost 4; bases outside the gene matches: 8. The CDR3 has 14 residues. CDR3 in amino acids: CATAAGGTYNEQFF. The CDR3, as DNA: TGCGCCACCGCAGCGGGAGGAACTTACAATGAGCAGTTCTTC.

This clone was seen only once. This chain connects TRBV14 to TRBJ1-2, with TRBD1 as a possible D gene (6 bases). CDR1 and CDR2 from the germline V gene are SGHDN and FVKESK. This CDR3 comprises 13 residues. V gave up 1 base and J gave up 7 bases, with 10 bases separating them. The CDR3 DNA is TGTGCCAGCAGCCAAGCCAGGGGCCTTGGCTACACCTTC. Protein sequence: CASSQARGLGYTF.

The V gene is TRBV2, the J gene TRBJ1-1; possibly TRBD1 for D (6 bases). CDR1 is SNHLY, CDR2 FYNNEI, per germline. This CDR3 has 15 amino acids. Trimming left V 7 bases short and J 0 bases short, with 15 bases between. In DNA form, the CDR3 reads TGTGCCAGCACCGCGTCAGGGGTGGTGAACACTGAAGCTTTCTTT. Protein product: CASTASGVVNTEAFF.

This clone was found once. The V gene is TRBV29-1, the J gene TRBJ2-3; 9 nucleotides match TRBD2. J was trimmed by 2 bases and V by 6 bases; bases with no gene match: 6. The CDR3 totals 14 residues. CDR1 is SQVTM and CDR2 is ANQGSEA in the germline V gene. In nucleotides, the CDR3 is TGCAGCGTCCCGACTAGCGGCAACACAGATACGCAGTATTTT. Its translation is CSVPTSGNTDTQYF.

The V gene is TRBV28, the J gene TRBJ1-2; 8 positions match TRBD1. Germline V lookup: CDR1 MDHEN, CDR2 SYDVKM. The CDR3 length is 11 residues. V lost 8 bases and J lost 4; bases outside the gene matches: 0. CDR3 amino acids: CASGTGYGYTF. The CDR3 DNA reads as TGTGCCAGCGGGACAGGCTATGGCTACACCTTC.

V and J are TRBV12-5 and TRBJ2-3; 7 bases line up with TRBD2. Germline CDR1 reads LGHNT; CDR2 reads FRNRAP. Trimming at V came to 6 bases and at J to 0 bases, leaving 9 bases not matched to a gene. The CDR3 totals 16 residues. As DNA, the CDR3 is TGTGCTAGTGGGACTACTTGGGGGGGGAGCACAGATACGCAGTATTTT. Encoded protein: CASGTTWGGSTDTQYF.